These T cell receptor beta chains were read from a single sample in a study of T-cell memory formation after mild COVID-19. TCRdb used MiXCR to reprocess the 5' RACE reads, holding one entry per CDR3 protein. The table lists 550,000 to 600,000 distinct CDR3 sequences, around 16% of them singletons. Material for sequencing was PBMCs or a T cell subset sorted from them (not recorded which). The receptors come from an adult woman who had mild COVID-19 (a few samples of this study predate the infection). Cell type and time point are not known. The CDR3 runs from the conserved cysteine through the conserved F or W. A D gene is named only where the DNA matches it firmly. A row's size may be missing; if present it is once, few, many or a size class.

v_call: TRBV24-1
j_call: TRBJ2-5
d_call: TRBD2
clone_size: NA
cdr3_aa: CATSDHSGGQETQYF
cdr3_nt: TGTGCCACCAGTGACCATAGCGGGGGCCAAGAGACCCAGTACTTC

v_call: TRBV7-9
j_call: TRBJ2-3
d_call: TRBD1
clone_size: NA
cdr3_aa: CASSLVTGGGTDTQYF
cdr3_nt: TGTGCCAGCAGCTTGGTCACAGGGGGTGGCACAGATACGCAGTATTTT

v_call: TRBV6-2/TRBV6-3
j_call: TRBJ1-5
d_call: TRBD1
clone_size: few
cdr3_aa: CASSYLQGSYQPQHF
cdr3_nt: TGTGCCAGCAGTTACCTACAGGGGTCCTATCAGCCCCAGCATTTT

v_call: TRBV24-1
j_call: TRBJ2-1
d_call: TRBD2
clone_size: NA
cdr3_aa: CATSTRESDEQFF
cdr3_nt: TGTGCCACCAGTACGCGGGAGTCAGATGAGCAGTTCTTC

v_call: TRBV5-1
j_call: TRBJ1-4
d_call: NA
clone_size: NA
cdr3_aa: CASSRGPGDEKLFF
cdr3_nt: TGCGCCAGCAGCAGGGGACCGGGGGACGAAAAACTGTTTTTT

v_call: TRBV29-1
j_call: TRBJ1-1
d_call: NA
clone_size: NA
cdr3_aa: CSVERQLMNTEAFF
cdr3_nt: TGCAGCGTTGAAAGGCAGCTCATGAACACTGAAGCTTTCTTT

v_call: TRBV18
j_call: TRBJ1-6
d_call: NA
clone_size: NA
cdr3_aa: CASSRTDTVTPVHF
cdr3_nt: TGTGCCAGCTCACGAACGGACACGGTGACACCCGTCCACTTT

v_call: TRBV30
j_call: TRBJ1-1
d_call: NA
clone_size: NA
cdr3_aa: CAWSVKRSGIEAFF
cdr3_nt: TGTGCCTGGAGTGTAAAAAGGTCAGGGATCGAAGCTTTCTTT

v_call: TRBV7-6
j_call: TRBJ2-1
d_call: NA
clone_size: many
cdr3_aa: CASSSRGPYNEQFF
cdr3_nt: TGTGCCAGCAGCTCCAGGGGCCCCTACAATGAGCAGTTCTTC

v_call: TRBV7-9
j_call: TRBJ1-1
d_call: NA
clone_size: NA
cdr3_aa: CASSFAALKGTEAFF
cdr3_nt: TGTGCCAGCAGCTTCGCAGCGTTGAAGGGGACTGAAGCTTTCTTT

v_call: TRBV15
j_call: TRBJ1-5
d_call: NA
clone_size: NA
cdr3_aa: CATSRGQTLGQPQHF
cdr3_nt: TGTGCCACCAGCAGAGGACAGACTCTGGGTCAGCCCCAGCATTTT

v_call: TRBV4-2
j_call: TRBJ2-2
d_call: TRBD1
clone_size: few
cdr3_aa: CASSQPGQGAGELFF
cdr3_nt: TGTGCCAGCAGCCAACCGGGACAGGGAGCCGGGGAGCTGTTTTTT

v_call: TRBV6-2/TRBV6-3
j_call: TRBJ2-5
d_call: NA
clone_size: NA
cdr3_aa: CASSSSGSQTQYF
cdr3_nt: TGTGCCAGCAGTTCGTCAGGGAGCCAGACCCAGTACTTC

v_call: TRBV4-1
j_call: TRBJ1-2
d_call: TRBD1
clone_size: few
cdr3_aa: CASSQPHRSSGQNYGYTF
cdr3_nt: TGCGCCAGCAGCCAGCCTCACCGATCATCGGGACAGAACTATGGCTACACCTTC

v_call: TRBV28
j_call: TRBJ2-7
d_call: NA
clone_size: NA
cdr3_aa: CASTGLHYEQYF
cdr3_nt: TGTGCCAGCACGGGACTGCACTACGAGCAGTACTTC

v_call: TRBV5-5
j_call: TRBJ2-3
d_call: NA
clone_size: many
cdr3_aa: CASSSGLFTDTQYF
cdr3_nt: TGTGCCAGCAGCTCGGGACTCTTCACAGATACGCAGTATTTT

v_call: TRBV7-2
j_call: TRBJ2-3
d_call: TRBD2
clone_size: few
cdr3_aa: CASSPRLASTDTQYF
cdr3_nt: TGTGCCAGCAGCCCACGACTAGCGAGCACAGATACGCAGTATTTT

v_call: TRBV11-1
j_call: TRBJ2-2
d_call: TRBD2
clone_size: few
cdr3_aa: CASSFSGGRTGELFF
cdr3_nt: TGTGCCAGCAGCTTTAGCGGGGGCCGGACCGGGGAGCTGTTTTTT

v_call: TRBV30
j_call: TRBJ2-7
d_call: TRBD1
clone_size: NA
cdr3_aa: CAWSVLRPPRQGELREQYF
cdr3_nt: TGTGCCTGGAGTGTTCTCCGACCTCCAAGACAGGGGGAACTTAGGGAGCAGTACTTC

v_call: TRBV24-1
j_call: TRBJ2-3
d_call: TRBD2
clone_size: few
cdr3_aa: CATSGSSSGTVTDTQYF
cdr3_nt: TGTGCCACCAGTGGGAGTAGTAGCGGGACGGTCACAGATACGCAGTATTTT

v_call: TRBV28
j_call: TRBJ2-7
d_call: TRBD2
clone_size: NA
cdr3_aa: CASTTEVRGVAYEQYF
cdr3_nt: TGTGCCAGCACCACTGAGGTGCGGGGGGTCGCCTACGAGCAGTACTTC

v_call: TRBV4-1
j_call: TRBJ2-5
d_call: TRBD1
clone_size: NA
cdr3_aa: CASSQPGQKETQYF
cdr3_nt: TGCGCCAGCAGCCAGCCGGGACAGAAAGAGACCCAGTACTTC

v_call: TRBV7-9
j_call: TRBJ2-7
d_call: NA
clone_size: NA
cdr3_aa: CASSLVEGPYEQYF
cdr3_nt: TGTGCCAGCAGCTTAGTGGAGGGGCCCTACGAGCAGTACTTC

v_call: TRBV3-1
j_call: TRBJ2-7
d_call: TRBD1
clone_size: many
cdr3_aa: CASSLQGAPGEQYF
cdr3_nt: TGTGCCAGCAGCCTCCAGGGGGCCCCGGGCGAGCAGTACTTC

v_call: TRBV7-9
j_call: TRBJ2-5
d_call: NA
clone_size: NA
cdr3_aa: CASSLGRGDETQYF
cdr3_nt: TGTGCCAGCAGCTTGGGCAGGGGCGATGAGACCCAGTACTTC

v_call: TRBV21-1
j_call: TRBJ2-1
d_call: NA
clone_size: NA
cdr3_aa: CASTRDYYNEQFF
cdr3_nt: TGTGCGAGCACCCGGGACTACTACAATGAGCAGTTCTTC

v_call: TRBV7-2
j_call: TRBJ2-5
d_call: TRBD2
clone_size: NA
cdr3_aa: CASSHGLVGETQYF
cdr3_nt: TGTGCCAGCAGCCACGGACTAGTGGGGGAGACCCAGTACTTC

v_call: TRBV19
j_call: TRBJ2-1
d_call: NA
clone_size: few
cdr3_aa: CASSLRARRNEQFF
cdr3_nt: TGTGCCAGTAGTCTCCGGGCCCGCCGCAATGAGCAGTTCTTC

v_call: TRBV7-8
j_call: TRBJ2-7
d_call: TRBD1
clone_size: few
cdr3_aa: CASSSGQGPFYEQYF
cdr3_nt: TGTGCCAGCAGCTCTGGACAGGGGCCCTTCTACGAGCAGTACTTC

v_call: TRBV24-1
j_call: TRBJ2-3
d_call: NA
clone_size: NA
cdr3_aa: CATSDGTRTTQYF
cdr3_nt: TGTGCCACCAGTGATGGGACGAGGACTACGCAGTATTTT

v_call: TRBV7-2
j_call: TRBJ2-5
d_call: NA
clone_size: NA
cdr3_aa: CASSSWGGTTPGF
cdr3_nt: TGTGCCAGCAGCTCATGGGGCGGGACAACCCCAGGCTTC